This TCR beta chain was sequenced during a study of blood T cell repertoires in COVID-19. Across the study: The cDNA or gDNA used as material had been derived from T cells, B-cell-depleted T cells, or PBMCs.

Sequenced by immunoSEQ multiplex PCR; TCRdb stores in-frame clones only, minus some. Altogether approximately 220,000 clones are present, approximately 85% being singletons, with the ten largest covering over 2.5%. The sequence derives from a man aged 45 to 65 who had recovered from COVID-19. Sequences were obtained from peripheral blood.

The CDR3 is CASSFGAGGNGEQFF. The CDR3 DNA reads TGTGCCAGCAGCTTCGGTGCTGGGGGGAATGGTGAGCAGTTCTTC. V usage is TRBV7-6 and J usage is TRBJ2-1; a possible D gene is TRBD2 (6 bases). Germline loops: CDR1 SGHVS, CDR2 FNYEAQ. V lost 3 bases and J lost 9, with 18 bases in between. This CDR3 has 15 amino acids.